This paragraph reports one T cell receptor (beta chain). Its antigen is unidentified. This sample was included in a study of beta chain features in type 1 diabetes. Study findings and constraints: Shorter templates might be favored by PCR, and equally so in patients and in controls. TCRB CDR3 length was moderately but significantly reduced in all four CD4+ subsets of Type 1 diabetes patients.

CDR3 length equals 14 residues. From germline, CDR1 is SGDLS and CDR2 YYNGEE. Trimming took 5 bases from V and 6 from J, leaving 17 bases between them. Expressed TCRB transcripts were sequenced because the entire RNA isolate underwent reverse transcription. Sequencing used immunoSEQ multiplex PCR; TCRdb keeps in-frame clones, though not all of them. The table records 250,000 to 300,000 clones, about 7.8% of them present only once. Donors contributed one heparinised blood draw apiece, averaging about 110 mL. The sequence came from a woman between 18 and 30 years old in good health. The rearrangement uses TRBV9 and TRBJ1-1, with D tentatively TRBD1 (5 bases). What was sequenced was central memory CD4+ T cells from blood. The CDR3 region is CASSRGMGEAEAFF. The CDR3 bases are TGTGCCAGCAGTCGGGGAATGGGGGAAGCTGAAGCTTTCTTT.